Below, one TCR gamma chain is given with its context. This clone appeared a few times. The antigen this receptor binds is unknown. It has no much larger one-base neighbor in the sample; base qualities were not kept. For each case, genomic DNA was extracted from ten 5-um FFPE scrolls with the QIAamp DNA FFPE tissue kit. Fully anonymised formalin-fixed paraffin-embedded duodenal biopsies surplus to diagnostic needs were used to test TCR repertoire-based classification of coeliac disease. Library method: multiplex PCR. Data came from an Ion Torrent PGM. TRG repertoires were amplified from approximately 220 ng of biopsy DNA with the LymphoTrack kit, in which Illumina adapters are carried by the primers. After purification with AMPure XP beads and quantification on a 2100 Bioanalyzer, the TRG amplicons were pooled in equimolar amounts. Sequencing of TRG libraries was performed on an Ion PGM instrument. Concerning the study's data processing: Using FastX, any read was removed if more than 10% of its nucleotides had quality scores below the third quartile calculated per patient. IMGT/HighV-QUEST was used to align the reads, assigning V, D and J genes, identifying CDR3 regions and assessing functionality. After the sequences were translated into amino acids, every sequence predicted to be non-functional was thrown out. CDR3s were split into kmers, with and without positional annotation; kmer frequencies underwent PCA, and samples were clustered using all 1023 combinations of PCs 1-10. Classification was validated by leave-one-out cross-validation, re-optimising parameters on the remaining samples each time. Using the vegan R package, Shannon diversity was calculated from repeated random subsamples whose size matched the lowest read count. TCRdb processed the public reads again with the CATT caller, after which rows with matching DNA were combined. These V and J calls are TCRdb output, not the study's own analysis. The sample records around 700 gamma-chain clones, 50% of which are singletons. The top ten hold roughly 17% of the sample.

The data were taken from a study of intestinal T cells in coeliac disease (TCRdb year 2020). Looking at the study overall: In the TRG cohort, the mean age of coeliac patients was around 17 years compared with around 55 years for controls, so the coeliac patients were much younger than the controls. Duodenal biopsies from approximately eleven coeliac disease patients and approximately eleven non-coeliac controls were included in the TCR-delta (TRD) cohort. Duodenal biopsies from some 30 coeliac disease patients and around 21 non-coeliac controls made up a second, larger TCR-gamma (TRG) cohort. The investigation overall reported the following: Coeliac and control groups differed significantly in age, although an age-split analysis did not yield significant classification. Clustering based on TRG put most of the roughly 54 biopsies (roughly 94%) in the right class, and the reported leave-one-out accuracy was around 90%. In training, clustering based on TRD kmers put all 20 or so biopsies in the right class, and the reported leave-one-out accuracy was over 80%. FFPE-derived DNA was found to be relatively degraded, and loss of a proportion of TCR sequences in each sample was likely caused by this degradation. Repeated CDR3 amino acid sequences could not be distinguished from PCR duplicates in the analysis.

V has 6 bases trimmed and J has 7 bases trimmed; junction bases matching no gene number 11. From cysteine to phenylalanine, the CDR3 is 14 amino acids long. Only CDR3 DNA remains: 42 bases, in frame from the first base. CDR1 is given as EGSTGY and CDR2 as YDSYTSSV, both from the germline V gene. Material for sequencing was a duodenal biopsy. The receptor's source is a human donor with celiac disease. The receptor chain draws on TRGV4 and TRGJP1. The nucleotide sequence is given as TGTGCCACCTGGAATATACCACTTGGTTGGTTCAAGATATTT. It translates to CATWNIPLGWFKIF.